The rows below give T cell receptor beta chains drawn from one sample of a study of blood T cell repertoires in COVID-19. Assay: immunoSEQ multiplex PCR; the TCRdb copy retains only in-frame clones and omits some. In the table there are 270,000 or so clones, approximately 81% of which are singletons. Specimen: peripheral blood. Receptor source: a woman between 18 and 29 years old with acute or convalescent COVID-19. The CDR3 runs from the conserved cysteine through the conserved F or W. The order of the fields is V gene, CDR3 protein.

TRBV7-2,CASSGYGTGPQETQYF
TRBV21-1,CASSKLHRGNSNEKLFF
TRBV7-8,CASSLSSNYGYTF
TRBV7-2,CASSLRGLAGGGLKNTQYF
TRBV11-2,CASSWGLAGVNTGELFF
TRBV6-6,CASRAQEVGEQYF
TRBV27,CASSWGPTYEQFF
TRBV2,CASTRTGNQPQHF
TRBV10-3,CAVTDSGNTIYF
TRBV19,CASSMVREPNEQYF
TRBV11-3,CASSQGRGADEQYF
TRBV6-2/TRBV6-3,CASSYSNYGYTF
TRBV7-9,CASSLNIRGSGELFF
TRBV28,CASSPEYNEQFF
TRBV7-2,CASSFTGAYEQYF
TRBV28,CASYPKYNSPLHF
TRBV7-2,CASSGDSQETQYF
TRBV7-7,CASSLALVLAGALWQFF
TRBV14,CASRRKLAPAYEQYF
TRBV2,CASRPGQGTPYEQYF
TRBV7-6,CASSPRVGQGEKLFF
TRBV25-1,CASSAPGQANSPLHF
TRBV7-6,CASSKIAGGPREQFF
TRBV15,CATSRVPDTFSYEQYF
TRBV7-2,CASKSGINAFEQYF
TRBV25-1,CASRSVSGRLHEQFF
TRBV29-1,CSAAGTIRAGYTF
TRBV11-2,CASSLAPGLGATQYF
TRBV2,CASSDLGQGNTEAFF
TRBV3-1/TRBV3-2,CASSLGRGRPRGYTF
TRBV28,CASSLYGPRGLGTYSPLHF
TRBV30,CAWSRKTSTDTQYF
TRBV10-3,CAMAGTGGDEQYF
TRBV28,CASSLLTGQGQETQYF
TRBV24-1,CATSDSRGADTQYF
TRBV19,CASSNSQTGSNYGYTF
TRBV9,CASSVDRGGEQYF
TRBV14,CASSQVQGERGYGYTF